The entry below describes one TCR beta chain. In this sample, this clonotype turned up a few times. Its antigen specificity is not known. Base qualities were left out, and no much larger clone turns up one base away. The sequencing machine was an Illumina NovaSeq 6000. TCRalpha and TCRbeta cDNA libraries were built by 5'RACE with constant-segment primers, adding sample barcodes and unique molecular identifiers. Trizol reagent was used to extract RNA from every sample. Amplification of the libraries took two PCR steps, and the second step added a second sample barcode plus Illumina TruSeq adapters. The libraries were sequenced on an Illumina NovaSeq using 2 x 150 bp paired-end reads. Per the original workflow: Demultiplexing of reads and collapsing into UMI-guided consensus sequences were performed with migec v1.2.7. Using mixcr v2.1.11, UMI consensuses were aligned to TRA and TRB V and J templates and then assembled into clonotypes. A clonotype was counted as expanded or contracted only when both edgeR and NoisET called the clonotype significant, with the noise models trained on biological replicates. For edgeR calls, the thresholds were a false discovery rate-adjusted p below 0.01 and a log2 fold-change of 1. PCA with hierarchical clustering of max-normalized trajectories of the 1000 most abundant clonotypes was used as exploratory dynamics analysis. Separately sequenced CD4+ and CD8+ repertoires were used to assign the CD4 or CD8 phenotype of responding clones. TCRdb ran its own pipeline on the public reads, namely fastp trimming at Q25 and MiXCR clone calling, and kept in-frame beta chains. Rows merge per CDR3 protein into single entries with the most common DNA and genes. The V and J calls and clone size are TCRdb's, not the authors'. The sample contains around 530,000 distinct CDR3 sequences, about a fifth of them found a single time. In total, the top ten clones hold under 8.5% of the sample.

The data originate from a study of T-cell memory formation after mild COVID-19 (dated by TCRdb to about 2021). Notes on the research overall: TCR sequence clusters from the two donors were largely donor specific. Longitudinal TCRalpha and TCRbeta repertoire sequencing tracked T-cell clones expanding and contracting after mild COVID-19 in a couple of donors. The cohort was made up of two young adult volunteers, one female and one male, who were previously healthy. The research as a whole found: SARS-CoV-2 specificity was not confirmed for the second-wave clones peaking on day 37. Only a couple of mild cases were covered by the study, and larger cohorts that include severe cases with pre-infection samples were considered necessary. Clones contracting from day 15 to 85 had balanced CD4/CD8 phenotypes, while a second wave expanding from day 15 to 37 was biased towards CD4+. Contracting CD4+ clones turned up mainly in the CM and EM memory subsets, whereas EMRA was where CD8+ clones were enriched. The detection of some responding clones in pre-infection memory suggests that pre-existing cross-reactive memory T cells joined the SARS-CoV-2 response.

V is pruned by 5 bases and J by 5 bases, leaving 6 bases of the junction without a gene match. From the cysteine through the phenylalanine, the CDR3 covers 15 amino acids. Only CDR3 DNA is held: 45 bases, read in frame from base 1. CDR1 SGHAT and CDR2 FQNNGV were looked up in the germline V gene. PBMCs were isolated by Ficoll-Paque density gradient centrifugation. The sequencing input was PBMCs or a T cell subset sorted from them (not recorded which). The TCR comes from an adult woman who had mild COVID-19 (a few samples of this study predate the infection). The sample titles of this study are shuffled in the database, so cell type and time point are left out; the donor was told from shared clones. The sequence joins TRBV11-2 to TRBJ1-4; 9 middle bases align to TRBD1. The CDR3 protein: CASSGTGGYNEKLFF. The DNA reads TGTGCCAGCAGCGGTACAGGGGGCTACAATGAAAAACTGTTTTTT. With the portions outside the CDR3 filled from the reference TRBV11-2 and TRBJ1-4 genes, the complete variable region becomes EAGVAQSPRYKIIEKRQSVAFWCNPISGHATLYWYQQILGQGPKLLIQFQNNGVVDDSQLPKDRFSAERLKGVDSTLKIQPAKLEDSAVYLCASSGTGGYNEKLFFGSGTQLSVL.